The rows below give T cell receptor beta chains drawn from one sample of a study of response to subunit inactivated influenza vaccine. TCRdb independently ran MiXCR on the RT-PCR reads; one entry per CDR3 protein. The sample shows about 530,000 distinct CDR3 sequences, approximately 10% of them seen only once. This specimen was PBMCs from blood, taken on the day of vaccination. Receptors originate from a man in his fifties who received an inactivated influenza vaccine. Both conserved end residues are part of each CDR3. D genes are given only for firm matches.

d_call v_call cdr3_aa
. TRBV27 CASSFYSGVGELFF
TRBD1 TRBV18 CASSPHRGLSEKLFF
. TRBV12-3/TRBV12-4 CASTNMNTEAFF
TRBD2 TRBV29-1 CSGSSGLVYNEQFF
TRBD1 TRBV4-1 CASSQLPGQGVYEQYF
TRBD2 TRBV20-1 CSVINPAGHTDTQYF
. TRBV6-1 CASSEGSNQPQHF
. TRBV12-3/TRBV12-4 CASQGQLNEKLFF
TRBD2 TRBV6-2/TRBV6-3 CASSLEGTSAYNEQFF
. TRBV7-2 CASSPSGSYGQPQHF
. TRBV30 CAWSKDWRGQETQYF
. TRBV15 CATSTAGRPGGYNEQFF
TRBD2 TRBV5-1 CASSSGESGSSFVFF
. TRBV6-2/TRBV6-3 CASRGRYEQYF
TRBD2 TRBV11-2 CASSMGTSHEQFF
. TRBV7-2 CASRMEIEQFF
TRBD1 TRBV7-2 CASSLPRDSYQETQYF
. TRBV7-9 CASSLASGNTGELFF
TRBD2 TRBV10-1 CASSERGLAGGEQFF
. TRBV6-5 CASSWGQGNEHFF
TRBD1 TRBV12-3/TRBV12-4 CASSQSGTGRSEQFF
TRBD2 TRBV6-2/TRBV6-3 CASSSQLAGGSYNEQFF
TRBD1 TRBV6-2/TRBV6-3 CASSYRLQGNYEQYF
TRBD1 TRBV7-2 CASSHDRGLREKLFF
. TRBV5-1 CASSSTYGNEQFF
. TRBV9 CASSVVGGGRYGYTF
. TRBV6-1 CASRGPGTDTQYF
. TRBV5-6 CASSLEAEQFF
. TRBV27 CASSLQGTPTRYGYTF
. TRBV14 CASSQVTTSGEQFF
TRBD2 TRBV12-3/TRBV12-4 CASSPRTSAQYF
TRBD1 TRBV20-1 CSANQGQGASNSPLHF
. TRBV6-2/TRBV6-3 CASRDPGHYNEQFF
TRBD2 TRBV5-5 CASSWGAGGGETQYF
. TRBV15 CATSSTDTQYF
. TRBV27 CASSFLGRGTYNEQFF
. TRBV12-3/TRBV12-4 CASSYRITYEQYF
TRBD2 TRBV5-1 CASSAKHSGGIQETQYF
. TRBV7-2 CASSFQGFNEQFF
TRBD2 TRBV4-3 CASSQELGASGGHEQFF
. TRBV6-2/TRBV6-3 CASSYPGREANYGYTF
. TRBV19 CASSMNAGELFF
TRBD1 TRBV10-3 CAIRGGQGGFSYEQYF
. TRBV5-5 CASSRVSGGIYEQYF
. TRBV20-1 CSARDGTLGNTIYF
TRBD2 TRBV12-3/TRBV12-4 CASKMAGGLETQYF
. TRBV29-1 CSVAGGSWGEKLFF